The 2 T cell receptor beta chains in this list originate from one sample, sequenced in a study of blood T cell repertoires in COVID-19. Some clones are missing from TCRdb's copy, which holds only in-frame ones; the method was immunoSEQ multiplex PCR. Of 75,000 or so clones in the sample, approximately 80% were seen once. Sequenced sample: peripheral blood. The receptors come from a man aged 55 to 70 with active or convalescent COVID-19.

The CDR3 sequence: CASSQELAGNTDTQYF. In nucleotides, the CDR3 is TGCGCCAGCAGCCAGGAACTAGCGGGGAACACAGATACGCAGTATTTT. The chain has TRBV4-3 and TRBJ2-3; 10 nucleotides agree with TRBD2. This CDR3 has 16 amino acids. V was clipped by 3 bases and J by 2 bases; unmatched bases: 5. Germline assignment: CDR1 LGHNA and CDR2 YSLEER.

This clone was recorded a few times. The gene calls are TRBV27 and TRBJ2-6, with D perhaps TRBD2 (6 bases). Germline loops: CDR1 MNHEY, CDR2 SMNVEV (reference sequence). This CDR3 region has 14 residues. V lost 8 bases and J lost 0, with 8 bases in between. This CDR3 is CASGRRSGANVLTF. For the CDR3, the DNA is TGTGCCAGCGGGAGGCGCTCTGGGGCCAACGTCCTGACTTTC. Looking up the rest from reference TRBV27 and TRBJ2-6 gives the full variable domain: EAQVTQNPRYLITVTGKKLTVTCSQNMNHEYMSWYRQDPGLGLRQIYYSMNVEVTDKGDVPEGYKVSRKEKRNFPLILESPSPNQTSLYFCASGRRSGANVLTFGAGSRLTVL.